This T cell receptor (beta chain) was recorded in a study of blood T cells in healthy people across ages. The study's findings and limits: More naive CD4+ cells and higher diversity marked long-lived donors relative to aged donors.

With 7 bases clipped from V and 7 bases from J, the junction kept 12 bases outside the gene matches. The CDR3 contains 15 residues. Per germline, CDR1 SGHRS and CDR2 YFSETQ. This clonotype has only a few counts. Its target is unknown. It was with a sample-barcoded 5' primer and a J-beta primer mix that a second PCR of roughly 7 to 12 cycles was run. Tags on each cDNA molecule came from a template-switch adaptor with 12 random nucleotides. CDR3-containing paired-end reads numbered at least 3 million in each sample. TCRdb re-called the 5' RACE reads with MiXCR, one entry per CDR3 protein. Seen here are 1.5 million to 2 million distinct CDR3 sequences, roughly 30% observed once, and the top ten hold more than 6%.

The sample taken for sequencing was blood. The TCR originated in a woman in her twenties or thirties in good health. This chain joins TRBV5-1 and TRBJ2-1; 9 nucleotides align to TRBD1. The CDR3 DNA is TGCGCCAGCCGGCTCCAAGTGACAGGGGGGAATGAGCAGTTCTTC. This translates into CASRLQVTGGNEQFF.